This paragraph reports one TCR beta chain. The antigen remains unidentified. The record originates from a study of early T cells in non-severe SARS-CoV-2 infection. Study-wide background: Sequencing input comprised bulk RNA from unsorted whole blood; chain pairing was not available.

The V segment lost 3 bases and the J segment 3 bases; nucleotides outside the gene matches: 9. CDR1 is GTSNPN and CDR2 is SVGIG in the germline V gene (reference sequence). The CDR3 is made up of 16 amino acids. The study, taken as a whole, reports: Using VDJdb, the matching emphasized anti-spike CD8 responses while missing private and CD4 specificities.

MiXCR was run by TCRdb on the 5' RACE reads, yielding one entry per CDR3 protein. Of 68,000 or so distinct CDR3 sequences in the sample, 9.5% to 15% are singletons; the top ten hold 1.5% to 2%. The sequenced material came from whole blood. The gene calls are TRBV30 and TRBJ1-4, with 8 positions matching TRBD1. The origin of this receptor is an adult who was a healthcare worker with PCR-confirmed SARS-CoV-2 infection or an uninfected control (not recorded which). The CDR3 bases are TGTGCCTGGAGCAGCGGACAGGGCGCTGCTAATGAAAAACTGTTTTTT. This sequence encodes CAWSSGQGAANEKLFF.